Given below is one T cell receptor (beta chain) in context. Its recognized antigen is unknown. No clone much larger than this one lies a single base away; base qualities are absent. The sample comes from a study of blood T cells in healthy people across ages (dated by TCRdb to 2015 to 2017). About the investigation overall: In model experiments, template switching captured about one uniquely barcoded TCR beta cDNA molecule for every two T cells. Two additional independent replicas of 1 million unique cDNA reads from the same blood draw were analyzed for two donors (one aged 18 to 29 and one aged 80 or older). The donors were divided into four age groups: young (average around 17 years), middle-aged (under 40), aged (approximately 62) and long-lived (more than 75). The study measured age-related changes in TCR beta repertoire diversity using deep sequencing normalized with unique cDNA molecular identifiers. To avoid experimental bias, donors of different ages were distributed randomly across sequencing lanes.

Summary of the overall study and its limitations: The percentage of naive T cells measured by flow cytometry correlated strongly with observed TCR beta diversity. Total diversity estimates from one million sequenced T cells were considered lower bounds and underestimates. Because profiling used bulk unsorted PBMCs, naive and antigen-experienced compartments could not be compared conclusively. Compared with the aged group, the long-lived group had more naive CD4+ T cells, fewer expanded clones and increased TCR diversity, suggesting age selection. Donor CMV infection status was unknown, potentially confounding age-related changes in expanded clonotypes. As age increased, observed TCR beta diversity per million T cells dropped in a roughly linear way, and a significant reduction was already evident by age approximately 40.

The 39 donors, aged about 6 to 90 years, were systemically healthy Caucasian individuals from Russia. Each donor gave 8 to 10 milliliters of peripheral blood, drawn into EDTA-treated Vacutainer tubes. Ficoll-Paque density-gradient centrifugation was used to isolate PBMCs, with at least 6 million obtained per sample. Total RNA was extracted from PBMCs with Trizol reagent, with at least 6 micrograms obtained per sample. Naive CD45RAhigh/CD27high T cell percentages were measured by flow cytometry on a PBMC aliquot from every donor. Spanning cysteine to phenylalanine, the CDR3 consists of 14 amino acids. The entry retains the CDR3 DNA only, 42 bases that are in frame from base 1. CDR1 is given as MNHNS and CDR2 as SASEGT, both from the germline V gene. V is shortened by 8 bases, J by 4 bases, and the region joining them spans 17 bases. The library relied on 5' RACE. The sequencer listed for this sample is Illumina HiSeq 2500. The second PCR ran for about 6 to 11 cycles and used a J-beta primer mix along with a sample-barcoded 5' primer. A template-switch 5' adaptor carrying 12 random nucleotides introduced a unique molecular identifier onto each TCR beta cDNA molecule. Each sample yielded at least 3 million CDR3-containing paired-end reads. First-strand cDNA was synthesized from all RNA with the Mint cDNA synthesis kit, primed by a TRBC-specific oligonucleotide. Following uracil-DNA glycosylase treatment, all cDNA underwent a first 18-cycle PCR with the universal primers M1SS and BC2_uni_R. The published analysis was carried out like this. For normalization, 1 million high-quality reads were randomly selected from each sample, with every read carrying a distinct molecular identifier. Instead of being binned into consensus sequences, reads that shared molecular identifiers were thrown out. MiTCR, set to a Q25 quality threshold and the strictest error-elimination algorithm, was used for CDR3 identification, clonotype clustering and error correction. Lower-bound total TCR beta diversity was estimated with a nonparametric unseen species model using Euler transformation. Starting from the raw public reads, TCRdb applied fastp trimming at Q25, assembled clones with MiXCR and retained in-frame beta chains. Each CDR3 protein appears once, grouped with its most common genes and DNA. TCRdb's processing, not the study's, gives the V and J calls here. This sample is represented by 700,000 to 850,000 distinct CDR3 sequences; about 55% of them were singletons. The ten biggest clones cover about 42% of the sample.

The receptor comes from a man aged 80 or over in good health. The sample consisted of blood. The chain is assembled from TRBV6-1 and TRBJ1-2; a tentative D call is TRBD1 (6 bases match). The nucleotides are TGTGCCAGCCTCCACAGGGCACTCGGCTATGGCTACACCTTC. Its product reads: CASLHRALGYGYTF.